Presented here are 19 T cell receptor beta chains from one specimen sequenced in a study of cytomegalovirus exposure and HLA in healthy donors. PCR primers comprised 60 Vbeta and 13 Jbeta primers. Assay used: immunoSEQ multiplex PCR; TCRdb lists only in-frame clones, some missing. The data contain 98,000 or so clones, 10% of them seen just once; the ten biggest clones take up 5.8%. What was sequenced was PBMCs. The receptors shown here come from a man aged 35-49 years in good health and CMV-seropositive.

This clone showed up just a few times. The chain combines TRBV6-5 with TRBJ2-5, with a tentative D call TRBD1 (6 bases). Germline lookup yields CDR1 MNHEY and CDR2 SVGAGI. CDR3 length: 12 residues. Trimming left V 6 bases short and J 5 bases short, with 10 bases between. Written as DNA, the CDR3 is TGTGCCAGCAGACAGGGTCTGGAGACCCAGTACTTC. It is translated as CASRQGLETQYF.

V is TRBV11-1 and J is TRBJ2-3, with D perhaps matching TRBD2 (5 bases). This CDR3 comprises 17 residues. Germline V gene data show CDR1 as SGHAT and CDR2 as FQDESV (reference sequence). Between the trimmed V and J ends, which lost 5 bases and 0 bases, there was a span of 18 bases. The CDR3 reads CASSKRPAGASTDTQYF. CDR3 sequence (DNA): TGTGCCAGCAGCAAACGTCCGGCGGGCGCTAGCACAGATACGCAGTATTTT.

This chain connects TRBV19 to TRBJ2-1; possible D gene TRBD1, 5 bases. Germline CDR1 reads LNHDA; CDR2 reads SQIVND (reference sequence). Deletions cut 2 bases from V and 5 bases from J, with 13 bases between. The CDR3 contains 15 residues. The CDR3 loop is CASSIPRAGNNEQFF. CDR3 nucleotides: TGTGCCAGTAGTATACCCAGGGCAGGGAACAATGAGCAGTTCTTC.

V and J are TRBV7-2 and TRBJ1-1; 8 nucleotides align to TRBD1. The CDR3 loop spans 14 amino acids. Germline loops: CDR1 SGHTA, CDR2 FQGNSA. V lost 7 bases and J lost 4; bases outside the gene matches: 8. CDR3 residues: CASIRQGSSTEAFF. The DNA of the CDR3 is TGTGCCAGCATCCGACAGGGGTCGAGCACTGAAGCTTTCTTT. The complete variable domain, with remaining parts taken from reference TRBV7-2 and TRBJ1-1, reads GAGVSQSPSNKVTEKGKDVELRCDPISGHTALYWYRQSLGQGLEFLIYFQGNSAPDKSGLPSDRFSAERTGGSVSTLTIQRTQQEDSAVYLCASIRQGSSTEAFFGQGTRLTVV.

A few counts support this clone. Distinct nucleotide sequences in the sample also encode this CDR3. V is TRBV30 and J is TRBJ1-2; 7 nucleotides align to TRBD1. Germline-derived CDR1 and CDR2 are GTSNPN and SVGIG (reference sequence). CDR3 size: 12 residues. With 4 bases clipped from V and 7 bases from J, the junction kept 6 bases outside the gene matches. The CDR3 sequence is CAWNEGAAGYTF. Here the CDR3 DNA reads TGTGCCTGGAACGAGGGGGCCGCTGGCTACACCTTC.

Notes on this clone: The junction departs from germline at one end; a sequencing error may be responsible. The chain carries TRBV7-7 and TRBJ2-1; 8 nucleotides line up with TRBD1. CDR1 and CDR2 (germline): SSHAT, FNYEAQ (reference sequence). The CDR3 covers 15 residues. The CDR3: CASSLGDRPYNEQFF. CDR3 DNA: TGTGCTAGCAGCTTGGGGGACAGGCCTTACAATGAGCAGTTCTTC.

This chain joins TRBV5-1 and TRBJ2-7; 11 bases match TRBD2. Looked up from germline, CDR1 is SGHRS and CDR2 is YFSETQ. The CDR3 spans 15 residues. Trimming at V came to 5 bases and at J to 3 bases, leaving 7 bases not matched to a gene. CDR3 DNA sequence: TGCGCCAGCAGTGGGGGCACTAGCGGGAGCTACGAGCAGTACTTC. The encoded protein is CASSGGTSGSYEQYF.

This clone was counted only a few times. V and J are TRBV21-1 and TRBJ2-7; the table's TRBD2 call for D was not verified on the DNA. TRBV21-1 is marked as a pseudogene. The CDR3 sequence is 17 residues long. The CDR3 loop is CASSKRVHSGATYEQYF. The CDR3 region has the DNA TGTGCCAGCAGCAAAAGGGTCCATAGCGGGGCCACCTACGAGCAGTACTTC.

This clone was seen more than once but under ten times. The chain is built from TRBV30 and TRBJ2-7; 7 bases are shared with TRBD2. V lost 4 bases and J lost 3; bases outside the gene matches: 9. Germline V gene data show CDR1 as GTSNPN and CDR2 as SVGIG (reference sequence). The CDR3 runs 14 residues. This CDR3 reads CAWTFGAGYYEQYF. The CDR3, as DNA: TGTGCCTGGACCTTCGGAGCGGGGTACTACGAGCAGTACTTC.

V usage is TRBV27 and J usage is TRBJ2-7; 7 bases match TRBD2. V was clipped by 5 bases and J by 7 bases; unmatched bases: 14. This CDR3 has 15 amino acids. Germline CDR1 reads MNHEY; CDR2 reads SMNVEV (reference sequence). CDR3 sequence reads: CASSPTGTTTGEQYF. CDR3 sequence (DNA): TGTGCCAGCAGTCCGACCGGGACTACCACGGGGGAGCAGTACTTC.

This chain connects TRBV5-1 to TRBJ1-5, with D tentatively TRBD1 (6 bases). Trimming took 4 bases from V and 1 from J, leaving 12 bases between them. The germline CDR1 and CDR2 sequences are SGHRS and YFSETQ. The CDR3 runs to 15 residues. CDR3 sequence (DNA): TGCGCCAGCAGCCCCACAGGGACAAGCAATCAGCCCCAGCATTTT. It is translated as CASSPTGTSNQPQHF. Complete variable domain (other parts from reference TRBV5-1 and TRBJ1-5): KAGVTQTPRYLIKTRGQQVTLSCSPISGHRSVSWYQQTPGQGLQFLFEYFSETQRNKGNFPGRFSGRQFSNSRSEMNVSTLELGDSALYLCASSPTGTSNQPQHFGDGTRLSIL.

The chain's CDR3 is CASSLGQGALGANVLTF. In DNA form, the CDR3 reads TGTGCCAGCAGCTTGGGACAGGGGGCGCTTGGGGCCAACGTCCTGACTTTC. The chain combines TRBV5-4 with TRBJ2-6, with 10 bases lining up with TRBD1. CDR1 and CDR2 from the germline V gene are SGHNT and YYREEE (reference sequence). CDR3 length equals 17 residues. Unmatched junction bases numbered 3, after V lost 0 bases and J lost 3 bases. Looking up the rest from reference TRBV5-4 and TRBJ2-6 gives the full variable domain: ETGVTQSPTHLIKTRGQQVTLRCSSQSGHNTVSWYQQALGQGPQFIFQYYREEENGRGNFPPRFSGLQFPNYSSELNVNALELDDSALYLCASSLGQGALGANVLTFGAGSRLTVL.

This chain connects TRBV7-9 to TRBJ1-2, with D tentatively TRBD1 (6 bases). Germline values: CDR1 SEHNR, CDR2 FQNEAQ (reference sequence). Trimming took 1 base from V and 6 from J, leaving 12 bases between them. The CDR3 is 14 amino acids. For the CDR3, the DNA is TGTGCCAGCAGCTTAGTCGTCCCAGGGGATGGCTACACCTTC. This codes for CASSLVVPGDGYTF.

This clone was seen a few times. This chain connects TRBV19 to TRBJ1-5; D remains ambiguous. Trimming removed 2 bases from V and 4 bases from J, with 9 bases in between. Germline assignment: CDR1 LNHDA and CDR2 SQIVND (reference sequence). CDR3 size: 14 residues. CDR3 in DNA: TGTGCCAGTAGTATACCCCGGGTAAATCAGCCCCAGCATTTT. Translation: CASSIPRVNQPQHF.

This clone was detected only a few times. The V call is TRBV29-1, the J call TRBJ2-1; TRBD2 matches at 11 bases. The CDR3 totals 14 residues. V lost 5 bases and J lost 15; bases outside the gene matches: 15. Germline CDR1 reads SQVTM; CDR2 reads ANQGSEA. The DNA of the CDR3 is TGCAGCGTTCTGGGGCTAGCGGGAGGCGGGGGGTGGTTCTTC. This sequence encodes CSVLGLAGGGGWFF.

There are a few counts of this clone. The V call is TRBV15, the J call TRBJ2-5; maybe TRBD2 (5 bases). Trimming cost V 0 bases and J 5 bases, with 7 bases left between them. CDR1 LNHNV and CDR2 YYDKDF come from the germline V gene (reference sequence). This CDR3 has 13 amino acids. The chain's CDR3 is CATSRDPGETQYF. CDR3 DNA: TGTGCCACCAGCAGAGATCCGGGGGAGACCCAGTACTTC.

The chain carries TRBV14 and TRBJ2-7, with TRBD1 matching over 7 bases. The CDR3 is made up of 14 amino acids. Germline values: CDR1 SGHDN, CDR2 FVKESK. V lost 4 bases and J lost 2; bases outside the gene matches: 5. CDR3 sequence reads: CASSLMTGPYEQYF. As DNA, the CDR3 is TGTGCCAGCAGCCTAATGACAGGGCCCTACGAGCAGTACTTC.

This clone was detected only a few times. The CDR3 reads CASQWQGSNQPQHF. The CDR3 DNA reads TGTGCCAGCCAATGGCAGGGGAGTAACCAGCCCCAGCATTTT. The V call is TRBV2, the J call TRBJ1-5, with a weak D call TRBD1 (6 bases). Germline lookup yields CDR1 SNHLY and CDR2 FYNNEI. This CDR3 spans 14 amino acids. Trimming left V 8 bases short and J 7 bases short, with 18 bases between.

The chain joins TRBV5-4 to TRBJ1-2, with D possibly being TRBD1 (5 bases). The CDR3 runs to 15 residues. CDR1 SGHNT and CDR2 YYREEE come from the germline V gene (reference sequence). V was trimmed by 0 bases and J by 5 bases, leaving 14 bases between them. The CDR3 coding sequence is TGTGCCAGCAGCTTGGAAGGGGCCCCCGGATATGGCTACACCTTC. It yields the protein CASSLEGAPGYGYTF.